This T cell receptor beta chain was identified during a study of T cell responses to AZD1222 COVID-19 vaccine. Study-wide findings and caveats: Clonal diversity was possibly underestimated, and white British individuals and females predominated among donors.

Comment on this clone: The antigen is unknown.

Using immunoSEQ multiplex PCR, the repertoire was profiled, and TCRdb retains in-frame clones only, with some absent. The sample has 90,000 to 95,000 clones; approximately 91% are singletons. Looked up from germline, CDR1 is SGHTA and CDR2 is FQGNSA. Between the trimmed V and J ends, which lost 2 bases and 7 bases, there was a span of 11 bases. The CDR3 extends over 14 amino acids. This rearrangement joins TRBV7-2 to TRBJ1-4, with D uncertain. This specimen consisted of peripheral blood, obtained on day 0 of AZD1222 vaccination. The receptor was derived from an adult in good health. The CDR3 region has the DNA TGTGCCAGCAGCTTACTCAGCTCCAGTGAAAAACTGTTTTTT. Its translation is CASSLLSSSEKLFF.